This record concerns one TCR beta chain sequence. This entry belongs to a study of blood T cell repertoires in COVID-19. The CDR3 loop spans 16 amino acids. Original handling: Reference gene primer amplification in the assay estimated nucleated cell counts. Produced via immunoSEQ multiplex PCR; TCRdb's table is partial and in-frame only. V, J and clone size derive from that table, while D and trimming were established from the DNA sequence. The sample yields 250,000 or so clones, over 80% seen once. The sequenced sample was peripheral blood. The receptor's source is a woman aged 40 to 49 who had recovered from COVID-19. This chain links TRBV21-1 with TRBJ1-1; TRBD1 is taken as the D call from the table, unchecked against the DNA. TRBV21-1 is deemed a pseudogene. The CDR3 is CASSSRTGEGSTEAFF. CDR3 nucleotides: TGTGCCAGCAGCAGTAGGACAGGGGAGGGGAGCACTGAAGCTTTCTTT.